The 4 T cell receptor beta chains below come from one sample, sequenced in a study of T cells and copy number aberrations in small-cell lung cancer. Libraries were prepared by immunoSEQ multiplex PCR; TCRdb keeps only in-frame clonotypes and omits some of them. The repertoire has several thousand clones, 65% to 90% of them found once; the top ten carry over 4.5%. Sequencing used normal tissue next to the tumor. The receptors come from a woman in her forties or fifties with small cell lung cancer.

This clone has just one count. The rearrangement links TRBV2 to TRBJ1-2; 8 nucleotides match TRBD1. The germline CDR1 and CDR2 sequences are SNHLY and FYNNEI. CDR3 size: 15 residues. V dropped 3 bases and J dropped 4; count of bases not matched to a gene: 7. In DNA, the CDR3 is TGTGCCAGCAGTGAGTCAGGGGGCGCCGGCTATGGCTACACCTTC. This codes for CASSESGGAGYGYTF.

CDR3 loop: CASSETGPYEQYF. For the CDR3, the DNA is TGTGCCAGCAGCGAGACTGGCCCCTACGAGCAGTACTTC. This chain uses TRBV5-6 with TRBJ2-7; D not certain. The CDR3 contains 13 residues. V shed 4 bases and J shed 2 bases, with 10 bases lying between them. The V gene's germline CDR1 is SGHDT and CDR2 YYEEEE.

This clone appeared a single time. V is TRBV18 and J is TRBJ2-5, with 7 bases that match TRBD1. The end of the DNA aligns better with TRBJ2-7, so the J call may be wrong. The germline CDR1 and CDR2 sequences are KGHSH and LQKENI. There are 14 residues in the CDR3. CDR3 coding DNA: TGTGCCAGCTCACCGGACAGGAATACTTACGAGCAGTACTTC. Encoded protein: CASSPDRNTYEQYF.

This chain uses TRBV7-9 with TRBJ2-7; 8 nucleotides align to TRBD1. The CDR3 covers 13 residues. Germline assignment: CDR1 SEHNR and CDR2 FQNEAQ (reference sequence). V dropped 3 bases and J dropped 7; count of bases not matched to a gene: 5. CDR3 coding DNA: TGTGCCAGCAGCTTCCAGGGGGCGGGGGAGCAGTACTTC. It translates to CASSFQGAGEQYF.